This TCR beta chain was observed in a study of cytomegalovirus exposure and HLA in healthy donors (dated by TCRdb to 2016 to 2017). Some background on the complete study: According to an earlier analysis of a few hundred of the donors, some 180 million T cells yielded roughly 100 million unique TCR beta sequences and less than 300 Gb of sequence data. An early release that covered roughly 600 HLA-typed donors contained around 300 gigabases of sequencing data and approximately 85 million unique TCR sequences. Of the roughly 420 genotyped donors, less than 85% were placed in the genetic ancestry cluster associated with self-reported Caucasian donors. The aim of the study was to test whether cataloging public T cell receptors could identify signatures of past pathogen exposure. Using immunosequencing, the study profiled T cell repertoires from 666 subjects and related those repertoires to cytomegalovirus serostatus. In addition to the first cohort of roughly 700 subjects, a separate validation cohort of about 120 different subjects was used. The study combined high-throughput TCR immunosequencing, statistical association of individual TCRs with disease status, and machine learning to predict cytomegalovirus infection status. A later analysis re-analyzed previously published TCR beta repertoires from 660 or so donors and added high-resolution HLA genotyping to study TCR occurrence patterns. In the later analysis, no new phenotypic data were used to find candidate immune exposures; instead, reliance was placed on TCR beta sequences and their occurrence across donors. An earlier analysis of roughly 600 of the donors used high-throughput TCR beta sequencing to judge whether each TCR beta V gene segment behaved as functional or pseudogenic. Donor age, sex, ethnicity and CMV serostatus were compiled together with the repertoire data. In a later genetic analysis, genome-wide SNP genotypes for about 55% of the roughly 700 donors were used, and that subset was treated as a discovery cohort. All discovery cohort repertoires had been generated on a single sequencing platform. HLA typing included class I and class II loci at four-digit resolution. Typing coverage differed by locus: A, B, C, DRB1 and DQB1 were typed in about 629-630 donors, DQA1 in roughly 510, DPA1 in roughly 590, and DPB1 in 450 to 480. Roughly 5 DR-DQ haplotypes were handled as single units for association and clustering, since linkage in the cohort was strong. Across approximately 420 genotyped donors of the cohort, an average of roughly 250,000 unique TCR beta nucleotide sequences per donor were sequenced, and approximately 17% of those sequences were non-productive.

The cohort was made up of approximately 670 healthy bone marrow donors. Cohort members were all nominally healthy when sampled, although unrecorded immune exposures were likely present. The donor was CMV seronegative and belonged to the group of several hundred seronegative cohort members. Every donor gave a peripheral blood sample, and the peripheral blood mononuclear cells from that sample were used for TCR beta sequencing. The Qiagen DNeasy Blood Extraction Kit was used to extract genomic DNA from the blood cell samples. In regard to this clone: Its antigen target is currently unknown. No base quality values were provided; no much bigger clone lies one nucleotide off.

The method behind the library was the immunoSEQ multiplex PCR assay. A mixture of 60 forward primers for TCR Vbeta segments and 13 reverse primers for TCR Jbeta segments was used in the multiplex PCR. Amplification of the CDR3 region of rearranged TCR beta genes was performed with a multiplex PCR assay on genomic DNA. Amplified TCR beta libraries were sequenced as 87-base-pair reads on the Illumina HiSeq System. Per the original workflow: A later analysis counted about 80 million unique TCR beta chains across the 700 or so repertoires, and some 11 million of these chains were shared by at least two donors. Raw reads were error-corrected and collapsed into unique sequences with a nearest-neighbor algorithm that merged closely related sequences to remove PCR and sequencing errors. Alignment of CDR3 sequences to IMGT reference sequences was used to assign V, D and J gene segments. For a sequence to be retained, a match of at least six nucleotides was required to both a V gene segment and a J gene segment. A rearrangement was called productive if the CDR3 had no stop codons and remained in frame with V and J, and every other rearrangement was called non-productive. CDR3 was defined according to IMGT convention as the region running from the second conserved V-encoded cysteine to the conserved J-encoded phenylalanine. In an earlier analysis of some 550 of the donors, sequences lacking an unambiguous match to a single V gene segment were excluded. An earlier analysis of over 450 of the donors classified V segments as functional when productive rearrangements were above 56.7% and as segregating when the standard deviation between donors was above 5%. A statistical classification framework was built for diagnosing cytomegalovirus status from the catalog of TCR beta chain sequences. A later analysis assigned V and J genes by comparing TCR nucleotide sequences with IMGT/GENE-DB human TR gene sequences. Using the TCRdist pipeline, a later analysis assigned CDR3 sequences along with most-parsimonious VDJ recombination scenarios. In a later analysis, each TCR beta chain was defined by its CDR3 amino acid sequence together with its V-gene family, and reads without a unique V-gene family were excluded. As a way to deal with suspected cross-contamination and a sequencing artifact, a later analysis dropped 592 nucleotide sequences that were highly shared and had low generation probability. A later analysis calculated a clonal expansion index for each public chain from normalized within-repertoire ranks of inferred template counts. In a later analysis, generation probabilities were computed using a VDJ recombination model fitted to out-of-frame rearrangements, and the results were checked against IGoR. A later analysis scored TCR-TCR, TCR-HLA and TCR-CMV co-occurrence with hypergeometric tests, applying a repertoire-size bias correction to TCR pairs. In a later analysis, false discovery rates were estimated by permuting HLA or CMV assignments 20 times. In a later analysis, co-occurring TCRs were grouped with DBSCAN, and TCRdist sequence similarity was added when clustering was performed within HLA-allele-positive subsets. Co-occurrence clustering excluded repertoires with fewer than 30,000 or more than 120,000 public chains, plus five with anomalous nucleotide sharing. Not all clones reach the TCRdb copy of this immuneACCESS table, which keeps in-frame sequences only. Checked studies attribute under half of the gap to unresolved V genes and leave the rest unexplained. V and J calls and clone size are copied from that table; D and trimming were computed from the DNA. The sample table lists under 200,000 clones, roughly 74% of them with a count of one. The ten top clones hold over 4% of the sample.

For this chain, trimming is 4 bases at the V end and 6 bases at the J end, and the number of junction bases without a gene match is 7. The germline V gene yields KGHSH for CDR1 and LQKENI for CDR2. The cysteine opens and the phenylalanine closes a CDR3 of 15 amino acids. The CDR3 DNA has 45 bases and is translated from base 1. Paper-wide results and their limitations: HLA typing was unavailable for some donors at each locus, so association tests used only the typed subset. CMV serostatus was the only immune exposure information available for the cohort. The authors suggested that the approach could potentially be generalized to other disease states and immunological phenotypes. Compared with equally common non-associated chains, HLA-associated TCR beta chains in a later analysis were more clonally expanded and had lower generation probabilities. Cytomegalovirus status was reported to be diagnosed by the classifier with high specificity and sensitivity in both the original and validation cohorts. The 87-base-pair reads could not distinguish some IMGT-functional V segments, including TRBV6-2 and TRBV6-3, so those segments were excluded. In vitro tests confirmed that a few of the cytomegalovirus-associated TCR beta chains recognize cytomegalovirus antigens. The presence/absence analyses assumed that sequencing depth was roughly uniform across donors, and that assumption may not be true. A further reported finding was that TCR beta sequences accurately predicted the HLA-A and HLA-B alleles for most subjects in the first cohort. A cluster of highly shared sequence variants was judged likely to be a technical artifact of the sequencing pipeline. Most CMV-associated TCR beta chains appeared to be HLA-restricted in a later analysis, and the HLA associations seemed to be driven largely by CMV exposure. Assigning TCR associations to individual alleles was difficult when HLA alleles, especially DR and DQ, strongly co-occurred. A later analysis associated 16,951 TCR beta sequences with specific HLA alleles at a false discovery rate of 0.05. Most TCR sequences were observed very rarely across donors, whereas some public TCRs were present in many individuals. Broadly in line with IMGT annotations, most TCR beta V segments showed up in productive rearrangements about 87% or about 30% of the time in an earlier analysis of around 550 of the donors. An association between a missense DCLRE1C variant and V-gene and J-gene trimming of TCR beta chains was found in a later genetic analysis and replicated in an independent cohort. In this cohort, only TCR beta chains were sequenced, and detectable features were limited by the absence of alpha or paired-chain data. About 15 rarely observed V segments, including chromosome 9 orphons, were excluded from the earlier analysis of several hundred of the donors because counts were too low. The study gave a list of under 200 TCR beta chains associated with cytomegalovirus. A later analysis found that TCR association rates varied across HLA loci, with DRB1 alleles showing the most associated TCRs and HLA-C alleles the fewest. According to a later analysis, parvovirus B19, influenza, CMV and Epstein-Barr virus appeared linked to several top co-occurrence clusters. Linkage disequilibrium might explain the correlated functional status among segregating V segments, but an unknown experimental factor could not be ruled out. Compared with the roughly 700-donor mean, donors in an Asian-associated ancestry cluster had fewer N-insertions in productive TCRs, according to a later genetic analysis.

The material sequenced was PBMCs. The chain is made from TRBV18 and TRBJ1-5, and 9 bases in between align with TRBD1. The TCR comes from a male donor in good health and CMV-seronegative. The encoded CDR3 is CASSRIQGASQPQHF. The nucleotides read TGTGCCAGCTCACGTATACAGGGGGCAAGTCAGCCCCAGCATTTT.